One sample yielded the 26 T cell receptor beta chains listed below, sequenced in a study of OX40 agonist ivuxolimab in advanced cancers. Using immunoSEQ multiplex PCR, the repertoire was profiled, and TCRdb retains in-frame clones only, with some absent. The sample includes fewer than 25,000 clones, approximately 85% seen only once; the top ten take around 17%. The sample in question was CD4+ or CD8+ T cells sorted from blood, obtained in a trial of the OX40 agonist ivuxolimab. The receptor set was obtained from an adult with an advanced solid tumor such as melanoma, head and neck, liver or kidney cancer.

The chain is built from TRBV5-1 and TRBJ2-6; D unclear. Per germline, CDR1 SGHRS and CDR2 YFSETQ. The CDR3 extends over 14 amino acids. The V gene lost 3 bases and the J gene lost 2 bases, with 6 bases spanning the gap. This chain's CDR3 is CASSSGPGANVLTF. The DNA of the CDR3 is TGCGCCAGCAGCTCGGGCCCTGGGGCCAACGTCCTGACTTTC.

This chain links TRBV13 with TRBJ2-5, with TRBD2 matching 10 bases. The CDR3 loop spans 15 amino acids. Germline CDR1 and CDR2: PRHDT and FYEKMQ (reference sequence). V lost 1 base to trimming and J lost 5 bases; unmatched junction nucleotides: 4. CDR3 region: CASSLERGGVETQYF. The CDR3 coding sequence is TGTGCCAGCAGCTTAGAGCGGGGGGGAGTGGAGACCCAGTACTTC.

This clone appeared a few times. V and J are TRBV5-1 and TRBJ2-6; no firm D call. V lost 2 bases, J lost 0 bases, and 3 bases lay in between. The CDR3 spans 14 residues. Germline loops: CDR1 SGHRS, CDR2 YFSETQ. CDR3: CASSLVSGANVLTF. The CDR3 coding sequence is TGCGCCAGCAGCTTAGTCTCTGGGGCCAACGTCCTGACTTTC.

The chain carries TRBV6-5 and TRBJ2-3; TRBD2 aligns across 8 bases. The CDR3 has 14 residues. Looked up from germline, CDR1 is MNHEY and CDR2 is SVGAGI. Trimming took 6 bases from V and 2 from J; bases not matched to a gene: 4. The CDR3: CASSFGGVTDTQYF. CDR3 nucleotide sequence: TGTGCCAGCAGCTTCGGGGGGGTCACAGATACGCAGTATTTT.

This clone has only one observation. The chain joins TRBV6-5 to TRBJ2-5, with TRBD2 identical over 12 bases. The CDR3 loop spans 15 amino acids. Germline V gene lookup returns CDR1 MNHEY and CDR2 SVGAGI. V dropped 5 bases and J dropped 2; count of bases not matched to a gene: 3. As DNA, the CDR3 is TGTGCCAGCAGTCGACTAGCGGGAGTGCAAGAGACCCAGTACTTC. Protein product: CASSRLAGVQETQYF.

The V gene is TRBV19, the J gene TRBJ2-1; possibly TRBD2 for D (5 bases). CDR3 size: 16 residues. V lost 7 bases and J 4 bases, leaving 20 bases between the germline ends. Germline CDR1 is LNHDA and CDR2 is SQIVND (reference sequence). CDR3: CASTPSPSGVYNEQFF. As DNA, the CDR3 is TGTGCCAGTACCCCCTCCCCCAGCGGAGTATACAATGAGCAGTTCTTC.

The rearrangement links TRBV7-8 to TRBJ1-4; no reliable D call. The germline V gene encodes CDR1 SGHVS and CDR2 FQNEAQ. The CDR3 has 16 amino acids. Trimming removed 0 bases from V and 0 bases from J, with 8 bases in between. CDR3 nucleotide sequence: TGTGCCAGCAGCTTAGCGTTCGGTGCAACTAATGAAAAACTGTTTTTT. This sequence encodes CASSLAFGATNEKLFF.

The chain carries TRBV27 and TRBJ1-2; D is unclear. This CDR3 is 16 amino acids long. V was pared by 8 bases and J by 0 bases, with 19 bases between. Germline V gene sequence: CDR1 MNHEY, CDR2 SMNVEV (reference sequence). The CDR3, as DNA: TGTGCCAGCGCCCAAGGCCGGGCTCTAACTAACTATGGCTACACCTTC. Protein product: CASAQGRALTNYGYTF.

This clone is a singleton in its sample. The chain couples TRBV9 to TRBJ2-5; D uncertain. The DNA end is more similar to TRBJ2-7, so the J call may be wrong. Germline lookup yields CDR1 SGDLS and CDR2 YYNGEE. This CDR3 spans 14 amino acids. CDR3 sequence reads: CASSVGGNSYEQYF. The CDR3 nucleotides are TGTGCCAGCAGCGTAGGTGGCAACTCCTACGAGCAGTACTTC.

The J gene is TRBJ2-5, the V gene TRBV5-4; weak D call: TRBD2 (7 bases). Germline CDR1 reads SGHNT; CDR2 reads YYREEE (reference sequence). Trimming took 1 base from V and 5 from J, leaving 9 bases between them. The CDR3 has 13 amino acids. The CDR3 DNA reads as TGTGCCAGCAGCTTGAGGGGGGGGGAGACCCAGTACTTC. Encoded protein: CASSLRGGETQYF.

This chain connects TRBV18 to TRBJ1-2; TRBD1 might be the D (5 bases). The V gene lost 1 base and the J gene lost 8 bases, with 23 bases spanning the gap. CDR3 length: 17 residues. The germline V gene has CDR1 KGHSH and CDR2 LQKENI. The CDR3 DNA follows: TGTGCCAGCTCACCACGGGCACAGGCCGACGACGAGGGGGGCTACACCTTC. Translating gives CASSPRAQADDEGGYTF.

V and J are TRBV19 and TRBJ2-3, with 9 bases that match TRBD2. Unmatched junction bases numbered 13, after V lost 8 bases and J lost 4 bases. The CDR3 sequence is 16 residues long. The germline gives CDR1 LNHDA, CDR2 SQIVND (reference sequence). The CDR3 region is CASGRRAGGSSDTQYF. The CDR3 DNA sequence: TGTGCCAGTGGGCGGCGAGCGGGGGGATCCTCAGATACGCAGTATTTT.

DNA for the CDR3: TGCGCCAGCAACCTTCCCGGGACAGGGGGCGCTGGGGCCAACGTCCTGACTTTC. This gives the protein CASNLPGTGGAGANVLTF. V gene TRBV5-1 combines with J gene TRBJ2-6; 12 nucleotides match TRBD1. Germline values: CDR1 SGHRS, CDR2 YFSETQ. Trimming took 6 bases from V and 2 from J; bases not matched to a gene: 9. The CDR3 consists of 18 residues.

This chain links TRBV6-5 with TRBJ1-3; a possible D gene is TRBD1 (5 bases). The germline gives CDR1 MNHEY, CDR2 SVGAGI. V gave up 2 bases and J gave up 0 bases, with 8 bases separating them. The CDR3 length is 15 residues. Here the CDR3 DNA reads TGTGCCAGCAGTTACAGGGGTCCCTCTGGAAACACCATATATTTT. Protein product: CASSYRGPSGNTIYF.

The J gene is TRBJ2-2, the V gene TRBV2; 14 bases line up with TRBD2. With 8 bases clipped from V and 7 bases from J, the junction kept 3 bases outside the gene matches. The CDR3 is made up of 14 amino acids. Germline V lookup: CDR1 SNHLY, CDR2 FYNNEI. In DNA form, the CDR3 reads TGTGCCAGCGGGGGACTAGCGGGAGTCGGGGAGCTGTTTTTT. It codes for CASGGLAGVGELFF.

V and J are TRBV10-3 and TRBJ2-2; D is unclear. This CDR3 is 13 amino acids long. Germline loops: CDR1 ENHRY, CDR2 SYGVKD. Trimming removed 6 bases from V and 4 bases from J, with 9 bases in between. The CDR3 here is CAISLDGTGELFF. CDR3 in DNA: TGTGCCATCAGCCTTGACGGCACCGGGGAGCTGTTTTTT.

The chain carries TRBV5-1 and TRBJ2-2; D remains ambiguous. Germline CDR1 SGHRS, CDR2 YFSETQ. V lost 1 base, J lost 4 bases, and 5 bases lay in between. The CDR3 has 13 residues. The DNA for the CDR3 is TGCGCCAGCAGCTTGACCGTCACCGGGGAGCTGTTTTTT. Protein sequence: CASSLTVTGELFF.

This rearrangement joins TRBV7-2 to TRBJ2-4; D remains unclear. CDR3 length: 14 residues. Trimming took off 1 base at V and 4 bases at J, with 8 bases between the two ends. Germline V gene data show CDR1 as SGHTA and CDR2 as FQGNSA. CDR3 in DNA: TGTGCCAGCAGCTTAGATCACAGTAAAAACATTCAGTACTTC. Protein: CASSLDHSKNIQYF.

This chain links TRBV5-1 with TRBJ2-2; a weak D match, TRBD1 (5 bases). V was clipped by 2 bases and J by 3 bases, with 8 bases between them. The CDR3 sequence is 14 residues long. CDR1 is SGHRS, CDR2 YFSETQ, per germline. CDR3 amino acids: CASSFPRDTGELFF. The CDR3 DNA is TGCGCCAGCAGCTTTCCCAGGGACACCGGGGAGCTGTTTTTT.

The CDR3 coding sequence is TGCGCCAGCCGGCGACAGGACTCCTACGAGCAGTACTTC. Its translation: CASRRQDSYEQYF. V gene TRBV5-1 combines with J gene TRBJ2-7, with D perhaps TRBD1 (6 bases). V lost 7 bases, J lost 0 bases, and 11 bases lay in between. The CDR3 is 13 amino acids. Germline V gene sequence: CDR1 SGHRS, CDR2 YFSETQ.

The DNA of the CDR3 is TGCGCCAGCAGCCAAGCTCTGCATCATGCACAGGGGTACGAGCAGTACTTC. Encoded protein: CASSQALHHAQGYEQYF. The rearrangement links TRBV4-3 to TRBJ2-7; 7 bases line up with TRBD1. This CDR3 comprises 17 residues. Unmatched junction bases numbered 13, after V lost 1 base and J lost 4 bases. Germline lookup yields CDR1 LGHNA and CDR2 YSLEER.

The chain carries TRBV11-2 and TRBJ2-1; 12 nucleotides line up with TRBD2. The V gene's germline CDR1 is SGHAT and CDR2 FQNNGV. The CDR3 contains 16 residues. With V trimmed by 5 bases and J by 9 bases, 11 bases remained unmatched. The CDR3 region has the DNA TGTGCCAGCAGCCCTCTAGCGGGAGGGCCGCGTGGTGAGCAGTTCTTC. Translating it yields CASSPLAGGPRGEQFF.

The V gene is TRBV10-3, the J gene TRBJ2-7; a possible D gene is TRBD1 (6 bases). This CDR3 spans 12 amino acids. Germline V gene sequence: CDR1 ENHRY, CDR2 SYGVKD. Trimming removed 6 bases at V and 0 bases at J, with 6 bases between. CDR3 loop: CAIRDSSYEQYF. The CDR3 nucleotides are TGTGCCATCAGGGACAGCTCCTACGAGCAGTACTTC.

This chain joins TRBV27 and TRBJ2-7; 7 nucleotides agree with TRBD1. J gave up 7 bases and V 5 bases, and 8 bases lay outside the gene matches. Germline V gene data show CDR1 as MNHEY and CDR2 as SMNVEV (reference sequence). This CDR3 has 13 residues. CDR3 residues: CASSGRDSREQYF. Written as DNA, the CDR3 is TGTGCCAGCAGTGGCCGGGACAGCCGGGAGCAGTACTTC.

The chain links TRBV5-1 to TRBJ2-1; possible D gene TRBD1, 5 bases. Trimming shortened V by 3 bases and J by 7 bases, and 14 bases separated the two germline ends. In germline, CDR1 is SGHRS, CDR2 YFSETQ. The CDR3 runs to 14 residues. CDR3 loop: CASSSKGSLNEQFF. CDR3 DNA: TGCGCCAGCAGCTCGAAGGGGTCTCTAAATGAGCAGTTCTTC.

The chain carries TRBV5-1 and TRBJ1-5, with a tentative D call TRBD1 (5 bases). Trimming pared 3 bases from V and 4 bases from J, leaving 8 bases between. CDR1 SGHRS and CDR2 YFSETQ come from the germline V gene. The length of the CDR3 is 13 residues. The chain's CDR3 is CASSWDGNQPQHF. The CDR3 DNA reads TGCGCCAGCAGCTGGGACGGGAATCAGCCCCAGCATTTT.